The rows below give T cell receptor beta chains drawn from one sample of a study of T and B cells in COVID-19 patients. TCRdb independently ran MiXCR on the multiplex PCR reads; one entry per CDR3 protein. Here the sample spans over 10,000 distinct CDR3 sequences, roughly 25% being singletons. The sequenced sample was blood. Receptor source: a human donor who had recovered from COVID-19. The CDR3 runs from the conserved cysteine through the conserved F or W.

V gene	CDR3 protein
TRBV15	CATSRGQGMYEQYF
TRBV29-1	CSAWEARNTEAFF
TRBV20-1	CSARTSRETQYF
TRBV15	CATSGSGTVNEKLFF
TRBV20-1	CSALPTGDKNIQYF
TRBV18	CASSPLDRTYEQYF
TRBV7-2	CASRITGTGAHTEAFF
TRBV27	CASSGGTGKTDTQYF
TRBV7-9	CASSPRVSGANVLTF
TRBV11-3	CASSLGTYNEQFF
TRBV28	CASSLPQGANEQFF
TRBV13	CASSLRPGEAFF
TRBV20-1	CSAREGQGLLQPQHF
TRBV6-5	CASSKPSGTATRLSYEQYF
TRBV5-6	CASRPGGGELFF
TRBV27	CASSPDRLGSQSGEQFF
TRBV5-4	CASSLWTDYNEQFF
TRBV6-4	CASMKNSYEQYF
TRBV7-6	CASSVGQEETQYF
TRBV7-9	CASSFRDFTYEQYF
TRBV6-5	CASSPAPKTGGSYEQYF
TRBV10-2	CASRAGAGELFF
TRBV29-1	CSVRTGAPTNYGYTF
TRBV11-2	CASSLPNRAGELFF
TRBV6-5	CASKTGTGLYGYTF
TRBV19	CASSVQGSSNTEAFF
TRBV6-5	CASSEMSYEQYF
TRBV6-1	CASRDSNTGELFF
TRBV29-1	CSVEEPGASSYEQYF
TRBV14	CASSQVGHRTYEQYF
TRBV12-3/TRBV12-4	CASSLRGGGNQPQHF
TRBV6-2/TRBV6-3	CASSTGQGEQFF
TRBV6-1	CASSYQGGGGQETQYF
TRBV20-1	CSAPGQGGGNEQYF
TRBV12-3/TRBV12-4	CASSLQRYREQFF
TRBV19	CASRSGTGRGTEAFF
TRBV5-6	CASSYGSGGNIIYF
TRBV5-6	CASSSQGGGNQPQHF
TRBV19	CASSSGQDLSRGGYTF
TRBV11-1	CASSPRGTSRSNEQFF
TRBV6-4	CASWSGGRGINEKLFF
TRBV12-3/TRBV12-4	CASSPTGGGGFSGYTF
TRBV7-9	CASSSNSGSVYEQYF
TRBV6-5	CASKTGTGGTYEQYF
TRBV20-1	CSAGSSGRSTDTQYF
TRBV6-4	CASTPSTSGGANEQFF
TRBV7-9	CASSQARGMSNYGYTF
TRBV24-1	CATSVGPETQYF
TRBV11-2	CASSFDRVPSYEQYF
TRBV6-5	CASSFSRLTDLRAFF
TRBV6-1	CASSDRAGGANNSPLHF
TRBV6-6	CASSLTSGMIQETQYF
TRBV27	CASSLLGETKNIQYF
TRBV24-1	CATSDPGQSHGYTF
TRBV20-1	CSARVTGLPTYGYTF
TRBV19	CASSSLGVAGNTEAFF
TRBV20-1	CSARDLGTEAFF
TRBV6-5	CASSDSIVTTTEKQFF
TRBV7-9	CASSKDIFATEAFF